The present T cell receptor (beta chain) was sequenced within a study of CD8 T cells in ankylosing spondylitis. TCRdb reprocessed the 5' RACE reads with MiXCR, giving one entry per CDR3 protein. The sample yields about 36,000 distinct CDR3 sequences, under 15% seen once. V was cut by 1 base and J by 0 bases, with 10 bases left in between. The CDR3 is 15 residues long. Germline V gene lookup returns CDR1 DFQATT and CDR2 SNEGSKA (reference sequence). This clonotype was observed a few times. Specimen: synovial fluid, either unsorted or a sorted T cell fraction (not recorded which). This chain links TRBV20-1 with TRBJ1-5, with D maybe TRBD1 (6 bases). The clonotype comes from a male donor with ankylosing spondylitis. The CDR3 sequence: CSARGGALSNQPQHF. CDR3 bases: TGCAGTGCTAGAGGGGGGGCCCTTAGCAATCAGCCCCAGCATTTT.